The 19 T cell receptor beta chains listed next were all sequenced from one sample in a study of control samples from healthy donors and cancer patients. This table comes from immunoSEQ multiplex PCR, and its TCRdb copy is limited to in-frame clones, with some not included. The data hold tens of thousands of clones, with about 88% observed a single time. The sequenced sample consisted of PBMCs. These receptors originate from a man aged 70 or older with lung cancer.

The V gene is TRBV19, the J gene TRBJ1-1; possibly TRBD1 for D (5 bases). Trimming shortened V by 6 bases and J by 1 base, and 12 bases separated the two germline ends. The CDR3 contains 14 residues. Per germline, CDR1 LNHDA and CDR2 SQIVND (reference sequence). In DNA form, the CDR3 reads TGTGCCAGTAGCTCGGGACGGACGAACACTGAAGCTTTCTTT. Translating gives CASSSGRTNTEAFF.

J is TRBJ1-2 and V is TRBV9, with D perhaps matching TRBD1 (5 bases). Trimming stripped 0 bases from V and 8 bases from J, with 23 bases between. The CDR3 is 17 residues long. The germline gives CDR1 SGDLS, CDR2 YYNGEE. CDR3 DNA: TGTGCCAGCAGCGTAGAGGCGGGGAGGCAGGGCGGACGAGGCTACACCTTC. It yields the protein CASSVEAGRQGGRGYTF.

V usage is TRBV7-8 and J usage is TRBJ1-2, with unresolved D. Germline V gene sequence: CDR1 SGHVS, CDR2 FQNEAQ. V was shortened by 3 bases and J by 4 bases, with 12 bases between the two germline ends. The CDR3 sequence is 14 residues long. The CDR3 here is CASSLGSESYGYTF. The CDR3 DNA reads TGTGCCAGCAGCTTGGGCTCGGAGAGCTATGGCTACACCTTC.

This chain connects TRBV12-3 or TRBV12-4 to TRBJ1-2, with D unresolved. With 3 bases removed from V and 2 bases from J, the gap between germline ends came to 7 bases. The CDR3 contains 13 residues. CDR3 nucleotides: TGTGCCAGCAGTTTCGGGATAAACTATGGCTACACCTTC. Residues: CASSFGINYGYTF.

The V gene is TRBV6-5, the J gene TRBJ1-4, with D perhaps TRBD1 (6 bases). This CDR3 has 14 amino acids. Between the trimmed V and J ends, which lost 8 bases and 2 bases, there was a span of 12 bases. The germline V gene encodes CDR1 MNHEY and CDR2 SVGAGI. Here the CDR3 DNA reads TGTGCCAGCCGGGCGGGGGGCACTAATGAAAAACTGTTTTTT. It yields the protein CASRAGGTNEKLFF.

The CDR3 protein is CASSDDGYEQYF. In nucleotides, the CDR3 is TGTGCCAGCAGTGATGACGGCTACGAGCAGTACTTC. J is TRBJ2-7 and V is TRBV6-1; D unresolved. This CDR3 region has 12 residues. Germline V gives CDR1 MNHNS, CDR2 SASEGT. Trimming left V 3 bases short and J 3 bases short, with 6 bases between.

This clone came up once. This chain connects TRBV7-3 to TRBJ2-6; no definite D call. V was trimmed by 6 bases and J by 4 bases, leaving 13 bases between them. Germline V gives CDR1 SGHTA, CDR2 FQGTGA. The CDR3 consists of 15 residues. This CDR3 reads CASREVRAGANVLTF. The CDR3 coding sequence is TGTGCCAGCAGGGAAGTTCGTGCGGGGGCCAACGTCCTGACTTTC.

The V call is TRBV27, the J call TRBJ1-5; D gene unclear. The CDR3 covers 14 residues. V was shortened by 7 bases and J by 0 bases, with 10 bases between the two germline ends. Germline CDR1 is MNHEY and CDR2 is SMNVEV (reference sequence). DNA of the CDR3: TGTGCCAGCAAAGGGTCATATAGCAATCAGCCCCAGCATTTT. Its translation: CASKGSYSNQPQHF.

The chain employs TRBV6-1 and TRBJ2-5; the D gene is possibly TRBD1 (5 bases). Germline V gene lookup returns CDR1 MNHNS and CDR2 SASEGT. CDR3 length equals 14 residues. V lost 1 base to trimming and J lost 3 bases, with 9 bases between them. CDR3 sequence (DNA): TGTGCCAGCAGTGAAGGGGGCTTAAAAGAGACCCAGTACTTC. Translating it yields CASSEGGLKETQYF.

This chain uses TRBV19 with TRBJ2-1; tentative D call: TRBD2 (6 bases). This CDR3 comprises 18 residues. Trimming cost V 1 base and J 6 bases, with 22 bases left between them. Germline CDR1 LNHDA, CDR2 SQIVND (reference sequence). The CDR3 is CASSIGLGGLDFPNEQFF. CDR3 sequence (DNA): TGTGCCAGTAGTATAGGTCTTGGAGGGCTAGACTTCCCCAATGAGCAGTTCTTC.

The count of this clone is one. The chain joins TRBV6-5 to TRBJ1-1, with 8 bases aligning to TRBD1. The junction had 11 bases not matched to a gene; V was cut back by 9 bases and J by 5 bases. The CDR3 has 14 residues. Germline-derived CDR1 and CDR2 are MNHEY and SVGAGI. The chain's CDR3 is CASTAVQGGTEAFF. The CDR3 coding sequence is TGTGCCAGTACAGCGGTACAGGGGGGGACTGAAGCTTTCTTT.

The chain employs TRBV14 and TRBJ1-5; tentative D call: TRBD1 (6 bases). In germline, CDR1 is SGHDN, CDR2 FVKESK. This CDR3 contains 17 residues. V dropped 1 base and J dropped 9 bases, with 22 bases sitting between them. The CDR3 reads CASSQAGAGRAPGPQHF. Written as DNA, the CDR3 is TGTGCCAGCAGCCAAGCGGGGGCGGGGCGGGCCCCGGGGCCCCAGCATTTT.

This chain connects TRBV5-6 to TRBJ2-2, with TRBD2 matching over 9 bases. This CDR3 is 15 amino acids long. J was trimmed by 6 bases and V by 1 base; bases with no gene match: 4. CDR1 is SGHDT, CDR2 YYEEEE, per germline. The CDR3 loop reads CASSLRGGASGELFF. The CDR3 region has the DNA TGTGCCAGCAGCTTGCGCGGGGGGGCGTCCGGGGAGCTGTTTTTT.

The J gene is TRBJ2-3, the V gene TRBV12-5; D gene ambiguous. CDR3 length: 15 amino acids. Trimming shortened V by 2 bases and J by 3 bases, and 12 bases separated the two germline ends. Per germline, CDR1 LGHNT and CDR2 FRNRAP. Here the CDR3 DNA reads TGTGCTAGTGGTTTGCGTCACGGATCTACAGATACGCAGTATTTT. Translating gives CASGLRHGSTDTQYF.

The chain has TRBV27 and TRBJ1-1, with 7 bases fitting TRBD1. The CDR3 loop spans 15 amino acids. Germline CDR1 is MNHEY and CDR2 is SMNVEV (reference sequence). V dropped 3 bases and J dropped 7; count of bases not matched to a gene: 11. CDR3 residues: CASSFHRGPGDEAFF. CDR3 nucleotide sequence: TGTGCCAGCAGTTTCCACAGGGGCCCGGGTGATGAAGCTTTCTTT.

For this clone: The junction shows a germline mismatch at one end, possibly a read error. The chain carries TRBV24-1 and TRBJ1-4; weak D call: TRBD1 (6 bases). The V gene's germline CDR1 is KGHDR and CDR2 SFDVKD. This CDR3 comprises 14 residues. CDR3 protein: CATSLPRQGTMGRF. The CDR3 bases are TGTGCCACCTCCTTGCCGAGGCAGGGGACCATGGGCCGTTTT.

V usage is TRBV10-3 and J usage is TRBJ2-2; TRBD1 agrees at 12 bases. The CDR3 contains 15 residues. Germline trimming cut 6 bases from V and 2 bases from J; bases unmatched to any gene: 1. CDR1 ENHRY and CDR2 SYGVKD come from the germline V gene. The CDR3 sequence: CAIRGQGANTGELFF. In nucleotides, the CDR3 is TGTGCCATCAGGGGACAGGGGGCTAACACCGGGGAGCTGTTTTTT.

The rearrangement uses TRBV7-9 and TRBJ1-3; perhaps TRBD1 as D (6 bases). V lost 5 bases and J lost 0, with 14 bases in between. This CDR3 region has 16 residues. The germline CDR1 and CDR2 sequences are SEHNR and FQNEAQ (reference sequence). The DNA of the CDR3 is TGTGCCAGCAGCCACCAGGGGAAAGCCTCTGGAAACACCATATATTTT. Protein product: CASSHQGKASGNTIYF.

The genes are TRBV3-1 (or the pseudogene TRBV3-2) and TRBJ2-3; the D gene is possibly TRBD2 (6 bases). V was trimmed by 4 bases and J by 5 bases, leaving 13 bases between them. Germline loops: CDR1 LGHDT, CDR2 YNNKEL (reference sequence). The CDR3 covers 14 residues. The CDR3 protein is CASSRSPGGDTQYF. The DNA for the CDR3 is TGTGCCAGCAGCCGTTCACCCGGGGGAGATACGCAGTATTTT.